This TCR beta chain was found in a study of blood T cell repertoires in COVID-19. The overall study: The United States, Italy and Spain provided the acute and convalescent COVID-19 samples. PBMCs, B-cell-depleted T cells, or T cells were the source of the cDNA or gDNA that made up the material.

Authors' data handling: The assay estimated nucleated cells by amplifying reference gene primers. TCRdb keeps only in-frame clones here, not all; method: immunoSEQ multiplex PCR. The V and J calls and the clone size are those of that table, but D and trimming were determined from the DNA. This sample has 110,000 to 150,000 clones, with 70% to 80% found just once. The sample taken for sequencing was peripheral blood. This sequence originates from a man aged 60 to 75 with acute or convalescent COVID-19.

CDR3 loop: CASSAGQTLQETQYF. As DNA, the CDR3 is TGTGCCAGCAGCGCAGGACAGACACTCCAAGAGACCCAGTACTTC. The rearrangement links TRBV5-5 to TRBJ2-5; D possibly corresponds to TRBD1 (6 bases). Trimming removed 4 bases at V and 1 base at J, with 14 bases between. Germline lookup yields CDR1 SGHKS and CDR2 YYEKEE (reference sequence). The CDR3 totals 15 residues.